The 28 T cell receptor beta chains reported below all come from one sample, sequenced in a study of long-term antiretroviral therapy in people with HIV. immunoSEQ v3.0 was run at survey level. The assay was immunoSEQ multiplex PCR, and TCRdb's table has in-frame clones only and misses some. The sample comprises some 16,000 clones, 77% of which are singletons, and around a fifth rests with the top ten. Sequences were derived from unsorted PBMCs, sampled 2.1 years after starting antiretroviral therapy. These receptors were taken from a man aged 35 to 55 with HIV.

The chain uses TRBV7-9 and TRBJ2-1; 8 bases are shared with TRBD1. Unmatched junction bases numbered 7, after V lost 3 bases and J lost 6 bases. The germline V gene encodes CDR1 SEHNR and CDR2 FQNEAQ (reference sequence). This CDR3 is 15 amino acids long. CDR3 DNA sequence: TGTGCCAGCAGCTTTGCCCGGACAGGGAGCAATGAGCAGTTCTTC. It specifies CASSFARTGSNEQFF.

The J gene is TRBJ1-6, the V gene TRBV5-1; 11 bases agree with TRBD1. Germline V gives CDR1 SGHRS, CDR2 YFSETQ. The V gene end was trimmed by 4 bases and the J gene end by 7 bases; junction bases not matched to a gene: 7. The CDR3 loop spans 16 amino acids. CDR3 nucleotide sequence: TGCGCCAGCAGCCACCGGGACAGGGGGTACAATTCACCCCTCCACTTT. It translates to CASSHRDRGYNSPLHF.

The rearrangement links TRBV27 to TRBJ2-7; D is perhaps TRBD2 (6 bases). The CDR3 loop spans 16 amino acids. The V and J ends lost 0 bases and 2 bases respectively, with 14 bases between them. Germline CDR1 MNHEY, CDR2 SMNVEV (reference sequence). The CDR3 sequence is CASSLSRGTITYEQYF. CDR3 in DNA: TGTGCCAGCAGTTTATCGCGCGGGACGATAACCTACGAGCAGTACTTC.

The chain joins TRBV5-6 to TRBJ1-4; no firm D call. V was shortened by 2 bases and J by 10 bases, with 9 bases between the two germline ends. Germline CDR1 reads SGHDT; CDR2 reads YYEEEE. There are 12 residues in the CDR3. The CDR3 DNA is TGTGCCAGCAGCTTCGGCCTAGGAAAACTGTTTTTT. It codes for CASSFGLGKLFF.

This chain uses TRBV12-5 with TRBJ2-2; D may be TRBD1 (5 bases). In germline, CDR1 is LGHNT, CDR2 FRNRAP. V was clipped by 1 base and J by 4 bases, with 10 bases between them. The CDR3 covers 15 residues. The CDR3: CASGLDRSGTGELFF. The CDR3 DNA follows: TGTGCTAGTGGTTTGGACAGGTCGGGCACCGGGGAGCTGTTTTTT.

This clone was counted a few times. J is TRBJ1-2 and V is TRBV6-5, with D possibly being TRBD1 (6 bases). Germline CDR1 is MNHEY and CDR2 is SVGAGI. The CDR3 extends over 14 amino acids. Trimming removed 5 bases from V and 8 bases from J, with 18 bases in between. The CDR3 is CASSPLGGPEGYTF. The CDR3 coding sequence is TGTGCCAGCAGTCCCCTAGGGGGGCCGGAAGGCTACACCTTC.

The CDR3 here is CASSLGSGFSGNTIYF. The CDR3 DNA follows: TGCGCCAGCAGCCTTGGGAGTGGCTTCTCTGGAAACACCATATATTTT. The chain has TRBV5-1 and TRBJ1-3; D is unresolved. V lost 4 bases and J 0 bases, leaving 14 bases between the germline ends. CDR3 length equals 16 residues. Germline-derived CDR1 and CDR2 are SGHRS and YFSETQ. Based on the CDR3 plus reference TRBV5-1 and TRBJ1-3, the full variable domain is KAGVTQTPRYLIKTRGQQVTLSCSPISGHRSVSWYQQTPGQGLQFLFEYFSETQRNKGNFPGRFSGRQFSNSRSEMNVSTLELGDSALYLCASSLGSGFSGNTIYFGEGSWLTVV.

The V gene is TRBV5-6, the J gene TRBJ2-3, with 16 nucleotides matching TRBD2. Germline CDR1 reads SGHDT; CDR2 reads YYEEEE. The CDR3 covers 16 residues. V was pared by 6 bases and J by 3 bases, with 4 bases of the junction left unmatched. CDR3 DNA: TGTGCCAGCATCCCGGGACTAGCGGGGGGGACAGATACGCAGTATTTT. Translated, it gives CASIPGLAGGTDTQYF.

The chain recombines TRBV19 with TRBJ1-3; 7 bases are shared with TRBD1. The length of the CDR3 is 14 residues. J gave up 1 base and V 5 bases, and 2 bases lay outside the gene matches. Germline V gene data show CDR1 as LNHDA and CDR2 as SQIVND (reference sequence). DNA for the CDR3: TGTGCCAGTAGTCCGACAGGGTCTGGAAACACCATATATTTT. Translation: CASSPTGSGNTIYF.

The chain joins TRBV27 to TRBJ2-5, with a weak D call TRBD2 (6 bases). CDR1 is MNHEY and CDR2 is SMNVEV in the germline V gene (reference sequence). Trimming took off 4 bases at V and 0 bases at J, with 12 bases between the two ends. The CDR3 contains 15 residues. CDR3 coding DNA: TGTGCCAGCAGTTCCTTAGCGGAGTACCAAGAGACCCAGTACTTC. Translated: CASSSLAEYQETQYF.

V is TRBV7-6 and J is TRBJ2-1; TRBD1 is a possible D gene (6 bases). Per the germline V gene, CDR1 is SGHVS and CDR2 is FNYEAQ. The length of the CDR3 is 12 residues. With 4 bases removed from V and 9 bases from J, the gap between germline ends came to 10 bases. The CDR3 sequence is CASSWTDGEQFF. CDR3 nucleotide sequence: TGTGCCAGCAGCTGGACAGACGGTGAGCAGTTCTTC.

The CDR3 sequence: CASSPRITSYEQYF. In DNA form, the CDR3 reads TGCGCCAGCAGCCCCAGGATCACCTCCTACGAGCAGTACTTC. The chain recombines TRBV4-1 with TRBJ2-7; D is ambiguous. The V and J ends lost 4 bases and 0 bases respectively, with 10 bases between them. Germline CDR1 reads MGHRA; CDR2 reads YSYEKL. The CDR3 runs 14 residues.

This clone occurred once. The gene calls are TRBV7-9 and TRBJ1-4, with 9 bases matching TRBD1. Germline V gives CDR1 SEHNR, CDR2 FQNEAQ (reference sequence). With V trimmed by 4 bases and J by 1 base, 7 bases remained unmatched. The CDR3 is 17 amino acids. The DNA for the CDR3 is TGTGCCAGCAGCTCGGGACAGGGAGGGGTAACTAATGAAAAACTGTTTTTT. The encoded protein is CASSSGQGGVTNEKLFF.

The chain recombines TRBV9 with TRBJ1-2; TRBD1 might be the D (6 bases). V lost 1 base and J lost 3, with 13 bases in between. Germline CDR1 is SGDLS and CDR2 is YYNGEE. The CDR3 sequence is 15 residues long. Here the CDR3 reads CASSVLGGGHYGYTF. DNA of the CDR3: TGTGCCAGCAGCGTACTAGGAGGGGGTCACTATGGCTACACCTTC.

The chain joins TRBV29-1 to TRBJ1-1, with TRBD1 matching 7 bases. Germline CDR1 and CDR2: SQVTM and ANQGSEA. The CDR3 is 12 amino acids. The junction had 4 bases not matched to a gene; V was cut back by 7 bases and J by 2 bases. The CDR3 loop reads CSAGQTNTEAFF. The CDR3 region has the DNA TGCAGCGCGGGACAGACAAACACTGAAGCTTTCTTT.

On this clone: One end of the junction varies from germline; a read error may be responsible. The chain couples TRBV30 to TRBJ1-1; the D gene is possibly TRBD1 (6 bases). From germline, CDR1 is GTSNPN and CDR2 SVGIG (reference sequence). CDR3 length: 13 amino acids. The CDR3 nucleotides are TGTGCCTGGAGCCCCGGGGACATAGGGGAAAGGGCCTTT. This gives the protein CAWSPGDIGERAF.

This chain connects TRBV7-2 to TRBJ2-5; no clear D. The CDR3 is 14 amino acids. Trimming cost V 5 bases and J 2 bases, with 12 bases left between them. CDR1 and CDR2 from the germline V gene are SGHTA and FQGNSA. The CDR3 is CASSPVFWQETQYF. CDR3 DNA sequence: TGTGCCAGCAGCCCAGTTTTTTGGCAAGAGACCCAGTACTTC.

The chain joins TRBV2 to TRBJ2-5; D gene uncertain. Germline V gene lookup returns CDR1 SNHLY and CDR2 FYNNEI. The CDR3 totals 13 residues. Trimming took off 1 base at V and 5 bases at J, with 8 bases between the two ends. The CDR3 loop is CASSEGQRETQYF. The CDR3 DNA reads as TGTGCCAGCAGTGAAGGACAAAGGGAGACCCAGTACTTC. The full variable domain, rest sourced from reference TRBV2 and TRBJ2-5, is EPEVTQTPSHQVTQMGQEVILRCVPISNHLYFYWYRQILGQKVEFLVSFYNNEISEKSEIFDDQFSVERPDGSNFTLKIRSTKLEDSAMYFCASSEGQRETQYFGPGTRLLVL.

J is TRBJ1-6 and V is TRBV18; 11 nucleotides line up with TRBD1. CDR1 is KGHSH and CDR2 is LQKENI in the germline V gene. V was clipped by 5 bases and J by 7 bases; unmatched bases: 7. This CDR3 is 16 amino acids long. This chain's CDR3 is CASSLRTGGINSPLHF. DNA for the CDR3: TGTGCCAGCTCATTACGGACAGGGGGCATCAATTCACCCCTCCACTTT.

This chain links TRBV18 with TRBJ2-2; a possible D gene is TRBD2 (5 bases). V was cut by 6 bases and J by 5 bases, with 13 bases left in between. The CDR3 runs to 14 residues. Germline lookup yields CDR1 KGHSH and CDR2 LQKENI. The CDR3 DNA reads TGTGCCAGCTCGAATCCCTCGGGGACCGGGGAGCTGTTTTTT. It yields the protein CASSNPSGTGELFF.

CDR3 nucleotides: TGTGCCAGCTCACCCGGTCCGGGGCTAATCTCTGGAAACACCATATATTTT. Protein: CASSPGPGLISGNTIYF. This chain joins TRBV18 and TRBJ1-3; possible D gene TRBD1, 5 bases. CDR1 is KGHSH, CDR2 LQKENI, per germline. This CDR3 comprises 17 residues. The V end was cut by 3 bases, the J end by 0 bases, with 15 bases between. The full variable domain, with the rest looked up from reference TRBV18 and TRBJ1-3, is NAGVMQNPRHLVRRRGQEARLRCSPMKGHSHVYWYRQLPEEGLKFMVYLQKENIIDESGMPKERFSAEFPKEGPSILRIQQVVRGDSAAYFCASSPGPGLISGNTIYFGEGSWLTVV.

The V gene is TRBV21-1, the J gene TRBJ2-7. TRBV21-1 counts as a pseudogene. The CDR3 runs 16 residues. Here the CDR3 DNA reads TGTGCCAGCAGCAAGGCAATAGAGCGACAAAACCACGAGCAGTACTTC. Amino acid sequence: CASSKAIERQNHEQYF.

The V gene is TRBV7-8, the J gene TRBJ2-7; possibly TRBD2 for D (6 bases). CDR3 length equals 16 residues. Germline V gives CDR1 SGHVS, CDR2 FQNEAQ. Trimming removed 4 bases from V and 3 bases from J, with 19 bases in between. The CDR3 DNA sequence: TGTGCCAGCAGCTCCCGTCCTGGAGGGAATCTCTACGAGCAGTACTTC. Translation: CASSSRPGGNLYEQYF.

The rearrangement joins TRBV19 to TRBJ1-2; 7 bases align to TRBD1. Trimming took 7 bases from V and 4 from J; bases not matched to a gene: 6. Per germline, CDR1 LNHDA and CDR2 SQIVND (reference sequence). This CDR3 comprises 13 residues. The CDR3 sequence: CASTSGTAYGYTF. The CDR3 nucleotides are TGTGCCAGTACCTCCGGGACAGCCTATGGCTACACCTTC. Full variable domain (rest looked up from reference TRBV19 and TRBJ1-2): DGGITQSPKYLFRKEGQNVTLSCEQNLNHDAMYWYRQDPGQGLRLIYYSQIVNDFQKGDIAEGYSVSREKKESFPLTVTSAQKNPTAFYLCASTSGTAYGYTFGSGTRLTVV.

The chain couples TRBV7-9 to TRBJ1-2, with 9 bases that match TRBD1. The CDR3 extends over 15 amino acids. The V and J ends lost 5 bases and 4 bases, in that order; junction bases with no gene match: 8. Germline V gives CDR1 SEHNR, CDR2 FQNEAQ (reference sequence). This chain's CDR3 is CASSTTGGAGYGYTF. In nucleotides, the CDR3 is TGTGCCAGCAGCACAACAGGGGGCGCCGGCTATGGCTACACCTTC. The full variable domain, with the rest looked up from reference TRBV7-9 and TRBJ1-2, is DTGVSQNPRHKITKRGQNVTFRCDPISEHNRLYWYRQTLGQGPEFLTYFQNEAQLEKSRLLSDRFSAERPKGSFSTLEIQRTEQGDSAMYLCASSTTGGAGYGYTFGSGTRLTVV.

The gene calls are TRBV7-9 and TRBJ1-2, with D hard to call. V lost 4 bases and J 2 bases, leaving 11 bases between the germline ends. From germline, CDR1 is SEHNR and CDR2 FQNEAQ (reference sequence). The CDR3 has 14 residues. CDR3 in DNA: TGTGCCAGCAGCTCCCGGACGGGGAACTATGGCTACACCTTC. This encodes CASSSRTGNYGYTF.

The chain is built from TRBV5-1 and TRBJ2-2; weak D call: TRBD1 (5 bases). Trimming left V 2 bases short and J 2 bases short, with 10 bases between. Germline assignment: CDR1 SGHRS and CDR2 YFSETQ. CDR3 length: 15 amino acids. The CDR3 is CASSFDRLNTGELFF. In DNA, the CDR3 is TGCGCCAGCAGCTTCGACAGATTAAACACCGGGGAGCTGTTTTTT.

As for this clone: One junction end does not reproduce the germline sequence, and a read error may be involved. J is TRBJ1-3 and V is TRBV28; D is unclear. This CDR3 contains 16 residues. In germline, CDR1 is MDHEN, CDR2 SYDVKM. CDR3 nucleotide sequence: TGTGCCAGCACTTTAAGGGCGAAACCCTCTGGAAACACCATATATTTT. Its translation is CASTLRAKPSGNTIYF.